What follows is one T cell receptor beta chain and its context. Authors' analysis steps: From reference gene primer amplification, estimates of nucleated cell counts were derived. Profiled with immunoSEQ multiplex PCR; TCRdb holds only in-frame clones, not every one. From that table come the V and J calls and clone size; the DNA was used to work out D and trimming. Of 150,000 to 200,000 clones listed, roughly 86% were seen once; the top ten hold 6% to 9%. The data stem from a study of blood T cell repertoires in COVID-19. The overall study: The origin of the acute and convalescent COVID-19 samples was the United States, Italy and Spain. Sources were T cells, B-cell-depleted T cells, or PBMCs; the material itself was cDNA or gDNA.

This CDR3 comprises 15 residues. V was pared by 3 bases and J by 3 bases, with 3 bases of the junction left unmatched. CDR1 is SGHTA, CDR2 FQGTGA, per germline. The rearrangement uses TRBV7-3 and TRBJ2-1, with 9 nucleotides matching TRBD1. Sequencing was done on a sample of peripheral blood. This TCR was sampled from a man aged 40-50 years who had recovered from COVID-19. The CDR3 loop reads CASSLGTGIYNEQFF. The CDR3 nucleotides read TGTGCCAGCAGCTTGGGGACAGGGATCTACAATGAGCAGTTCTTC.